This T cell receptor beta chain is drawn from a study of beta chain features in type 1 diabetes. Study results and caveats: For Type 1 diabetes patients, all four CD4+ subsets carried TCRB CDR3s that were moderately but significantly shorter. Whether HLA type influences TCRB rearrangement remained unresolved here.

Reverse transcribing all isolated RNA meant expressed TCRB transcripts were sequenced. Profiling relied on immunoSEQ multiplex PCR, and the TCRdb table lists in-frame clones only, not all of them. The repertoire holds roughly 300,000 clones, approximately 10% seen once, with 1% in the top ten. V dropped 3 bases and J dropped 7; count of bases not matched to a gene: 6. The CDR3 sequence is 15 residues long. Germline values: CDR1 KGHSH, CDR2 LQKENI. Remarks on this clone: Its antigen is still unknown.

This sequence was found in a man aged 30 to 45 with type 1 diabetes. The J gene is TRBJ2-3, the V gene TRBV18; 11 bases agree with TRBD2. Sequenced sample: central memory CD4+ T cells from blood. CDR3 sequence reads: CASSPLAGGENTQYF. The CDR3 DNA reads TGTGCCAGCTCACCTCTAGCGGGGGGAGAAAATACGCAGTATTTT.